These 31 T cell receptor beta chains share one sample of origin, sequenced in a study of blood T cell repertoires in COVID-19. Clones were read by immunoSEQ multiplex PCR, and TCRdb kept only the in-frame ones, dropping some. The data hold 80,000 to 100,000 clones, with 75% to 90% observed a single time. The material sequenced was peripheral blood. These receptors originate from a woman aged 80 or older with active or convalescent COVID-19.

The V call is TRBV7-9, the J call TRBJ2-5; 15 bases map to TRBD2. Germline CDR1 SEHNR, CDR2 FQNEAQ (reference sequence). CDR3 length: 19 residues. Unmatched junction bases numbered 9, after V lost 3 bases and J lost 1 base. The CDR3 loop reads CASSFLPGLAGGAQETQYF. The CDR3 DNA sequence: TGTGCCAGCAGCTTCTTACCGGGACTAGCGGGAGGAGCCCAAGAGACCCAGTACTTC.

This clone was seen just once. The chain employs TRBV7-2 and TRBJ2-5; TRBD2 matches at 15 bases. CDR1 and CDR2 (germline): SGHTA, FQGNSA. Trimming at V came to 4 bases and at J to 2 bases, leaving 5 bases not matched to a gene. This CDR3 is 17 amino acids long. CDR3: CASSSTGLAGGQETQYF. The CDR3 coding sequence is TGTGCCAGCAGCTCTACAGGACTAGCGGGGGGGCAAGAGACCCAGTACTTC.

This sequence joins TRBV2 and TRBJ2-7; D remains ambiguous. The CDR3 length is 11 residues. Between the trimmed V and J ends, which lost 7 bases and 0 bases, there was a span of 4 bases. CDR1 SNHLY and CDR2 FYNNEI come from the germline V gene. CDR3 residues: CASTSSYEQYF. The CDR3 nucleotides read TGTGCCAGCACTTCCTCCTACGAGCAGTACTTC.

This chain uses TRBV6-5 with TRBJ1-2; D remains ambiguous. Per the germline V gene, CDR1 is MNHEY and CDR2 is SVGAGI. The CDR3 consists of 14 residues. The ends were cut back, 6 bases at V and 1 base at J, with 12 bases in the middle. The CDR3 is CASSPAGVNYGYTF. CDR3 DNA sequence: TGTGCCAGCAGCCCGGCGGGAGTTAACTATGGCTACACCTTC.

The chain recombines TRBV4-1 with TRBJ1-2; D is possibly TRBD1 (5 bases). CDR1 MGHRA and CDR2 YSYEKL come from the germline V gene. The CDR3 length is 13 residues. V was trimmed by 3 bases and J by 8 bases, leaving 13 bases between them. Here the CDR3 DNA reads TGCGCCAGCAGCCAGGAACAGGTGAGCGGCTACACCTTC. It is translated as CASSQEQVSGYTF.

The rearrangement joins TRBV30 to TRBJ1-1; 12 bases agree with TRBD1. V shed 3 bases, J shed 0 bases, and the junction held 8 bases outside the gene matches. Germline loops: CDR1 GTSNPN, CDR2 SVGIG (reference sequence). The CDR3 sequence is 17 residues long. CDR3 amino acids: CAWSPRDRGQVNTEAFF. The CDR3 bases are TGTGCCTGGAGCCCCCGGGACAGGGGGCAAGTGAACACTGAAGCTTTCTTT.

The rearrangement joins TRBV7-2 to TRBJ2-5; TRBD2 agrees at 13 bases. The CDR3 is made up of 15 amino acids. Trimming removed 6 bases from V and 5 bases from J; junction bases left unmatched: 6. Per germline, CDR1 SGHTA and CDR2 FQGNSA. As DNA, the CDR3 is TGTGCCAGCAGTTGGACTAGCGGGGGCGGGGAGACCCAGTACTTC. It encodes CASSWTSGGGETQYF.

The chain couples TRBV11-3 to TRBJ2-3, with 10 positions matching TRBD2. Germline values: CDR1 SGHNT, CDR2 YENEEA. The CDR3 sequence is 15 residues long. Germline trimming cut 4 bases from V and 0 bases from J; bases unmatched to any gene: 1. This CDR3 reads CASSSSGGSTDTQYF. The CDR3 DNA reads TGTGCCAGCAGCTCTAGCGGGGGTAGCACAGATACGCAGTATTTT. Filled out from reference TRBV11-3 and TRBJ2-3, the complete variable domain reads EAGVVQSPRYKIIEKKQPVAFWCNPISGHNTLYWYLQNLGQGPELLIRYENEEAVDDSQLPKDRFSAERLKGVDSTLKIQPAELGDSAVYLCASSSSGGSTDTQYFGPGTRLTVL.

The chain links TRBV5-4 to TRBJ1-1, with 7 bases aligning to TRBD1. The V and J ends lost 0 bases and 0 bases, in that order; junction bases with no gene match: 2. CDR1 is SGHNT and CDR2 is YYREEE in the germline V gene (reference sequence). This CDR3 spans 15 amino acids. CDR3 sequence (DNA): TGTGCCAGCAGCTTGGGAGGGGGCATGAACACTGAAGCTTTCTTT. Translation gives CASSLGGGMNTEAFF.

The V gene is TRBV12-3 or TRBV12-4, the J gene TRBJ1-5, with D unclear. The CDR3 has 13 residues. Trimming left V 9 bases short and J 7 bases short, with 16 bases between. CDR3 nucleotides: TGTGCCAGTTTAGGCGGGGAACGACAGCCCCAGCATTTT. Translation: CASLGGERQPQHF.

The V call is TRBV23-1, the J call TRBJ1-1; D gene uncertain. TRBV23-1 is designated an ORF whose function remains uncertain. The CDR3 is 13 residues long. V gave up 6 bases and J gave up 1 base, with 9 bases separating them. CDR3 DNA sequence: TGCGCCAGCAGACCTGAAGCGAACACTGAAGCTTTCTTT. It codes for CASRPEANTEAFF.

This clone was seen a single time. The CDR3: CASTTMIPQGRKGYTF. In nucleotides, the CDR3 is TGTGCCAGCACAACTATGATCCCACAGGGAAGGAAGGGCTACACCTTC. The chain recombines TRBV28 with TRBJ1-2, with a weak D call TRBD1 (6 bases). The germline CDR1 and CDR2 sequences are MDHEN and SYDVKM. Trimming cost V 7 bases and J 8 bases, with 26 bases left between them. This CDR3 region has 16 residues.

V gene TRBV7-3 combines with J gene TRBJ2-3, with D possibly being TRBD2 (5 bases). The CDR3 sequence is 14 residues long. Germline-derived CDR1 and CDR2 are SGHTA and FQGTGA. V was shortened by 5 bases and J by 0 bases, with 9 bases between the two germline ends. CDR3 protein: CASSLTGSTDTQYF. CDR3 in DNA: TGTGCCAGCAGCCTGACGGGAAGCACAGATACGCAGTATTTT.

The chain's CDR3 is CSAAQGQGAYGYTF. DNA for the CDR3: TGCAGCGCTGCCCAGGGACAGGGGGCCTATGGCTACACCTTC. This chain uses TRBV29-1 with TRBJ1-2; 12 nucleotides line up with TRBD1. This CDR3 is built from 14 residues. The V gene's germline CDR1 is SQVTM and CDR2 ANQGSEA. V trimming: 7 bases; J trimming: 4 bases; junction bases outside the gene matches: 7.

This chain uses TRBV9 with TRBJ1-3; 8 nucleotides line up with TRBD1. Trimming took 4 bases from V and 0 from J; bases not matched to a gene: 9. The germline gives CDR1 SGDLS, CDR2 YYNGEE. CDR3 length: 17 residues. CDR3 sequence: CASSPGTGTASGNTIYF. The CDR3 DNA sequence: TGTGCCAGCAGCCCTGGGACAGGCACCGCCTCTGGAAACACCATATATTTT. The whole variable domain, filled in from reference TRBV9 and TRBJ1-3, reads DSGVTQTPKHLITATGQRVTLRCSPRSGDLSVYWYQQSLDQGLQFLIQYYNGEERAKGNILERFSAQQFPDLHSELNLSSLELGDSALYFCASSPGTGTASGNTIYFGEGSWLTVV.

This clone was counted a few times. CDR3: CASLRVERNTEAFF. CDR3 nucleotide sequence: TGTGCCAGCTTACGAGTCGAGCGGAACACTGAAGCTTTCTTT. The gene calls are TRBV7-9 and TRBJ1-1; D gene uncertain. CDR1 is SEHNR and CDR2 is FQNEAQ in the germline V gene (reference sequence). The ends were cut back, 8 bases at V and 1 base at J, with 14 bases in the middle. The length of the CDR3 is 14 residues.

This clone was found a few times. The V and J genes are TRBV7-2 and TRBJ2-5, with 7 bases that match TRBD2. Germline CDR1 is SGHTA and CDR2 is FQGNSA. The V segment lost 0 bases and the J segment 8 bases; nucleotides outside the gene matches: 6. The CDR3 runs 14 residues. The CDR3 DNA sequence: TGTGCCAGCAGCTTAGCGGCGGGAGTGGATACCCAGTACTTC. Residues: CASSLAAGVDTQYF.

The chain employs TRBV19 and TRBJ1-2; D possibly corresponds to TRBD1 (6 bases). V was clipped by 5 bases and J by 2 bases, with 18 bases between them. Germline V gives CDR1 LNHDA, CDR2 SQIVND (reference sequence). CDR3 size: 16 residues. CDR3 DNA: TGTGCCAGTAGTGAGTTGTTCACGGGACACAACTATGGCTACACCTTC. Translated, it gives CASSELFTGHNYGYTF.

The rearrangement joins TRBV9 to TRBJ2-3, with 8 bases aligning to TRBD2. Germline loops: CDR1 SGDLS, CDR2 YYNGEE. The trim removed 0 bases at V and 3 bases at J, leaving 3 bases unmatched. This CDR3 is built from 15 residues. In nucleotides, the CDR3 is TGTGCCAGCAGCGTAGTGGCTAGCGGGACAGATACGCAGTATTTT. As protein: CASSVVASGTDTQYF.

The CDR3 DNA reads as TGTGCTAGTGGTCGGGGACTAGCGGGAGAATCAGATACGCAGTATTTT. Protein sequence: CASGRGLAGESDTQYF. The V and J genes are TRBV12-5 and TRBJ2-3; 14 bases agree with TRBD2. The CDR3 spans 16 residues. The germline V gene encodes CDR1 LGHNT and CDR2 FRNRAP. V shed 5 bases and J 4 bases; nucleotides not matched to a gene: 5.

CDR3 region: CASSQEDPRQGSNTEAFF. CDR3 DNA: TGCGCCAGCAGCCAAGAAGACCCTAGACAGGGGTCGAACACTGAAGCTTTCTTT. V usage is TRBV4-3 and J usage is TRBJ1-1; 8 bases map to TRBD1. CDR1 and CDR2 (germline): LGHNA, YSLEER. Unmatched junction bases numbered 10, after V lost 0 bases and J lost 1 base. This CDR3 is 18 amino acids long.

This clone was seen only a few times. V usage is TRBV5-1 and J usage is TRBJ2-5, with a weak D call TRBD1 (6 bases). CDR1 and CDR2 from the germline V gene are SGHRS and YFSETQ. The CDR3 runs 15 residues. Between the trimmed V and J ends, which lost 1 base and 4 bases, there was a span of 14 bases. The CDR3 region is CASSLLGARRETQYF. For the CDR3, the DNA is TGCGCCAGCAGCTTGTTGGGGGCTCGGCGAGAGACCCAGTACTTC.

The rearrangement links TRBV9 to TRBJ2-1, with D possibly TRBD2 on 6 matching bases. The CDR3 spans 17 residues. V dropped 1 base and J dropped 2 bases, with 16 bases sitting between them. Germline assignment: CDR1 SGDLS and CDR2 YYNGEE. CDR3 in amino acids: CASSVWVGGDPYNEQFF. CDR3 DNA sequence: TGTGCCAGCAGCGTATGGGTCGGCGGGGATCCCTACAATGAGCAGTTCTTC.

As for this clone: At one boundary the junction diverges from the germline segment, which might be a read error. V is TRBV7-7 and J is TRBJ2-1, with 15 bases fitting TRBD2. Germline V CDR1 and CDR2: SSHAT, FNYEAQ (reference sequence). The CDR3 has 16 amino acids. This CDR3 reads CASSEGLAGGMNEQFF. The DNA of the CDR3 is TGTGCTAGCAGCGAAGGACTAGCGGGGGGGATGAATGAGCAGTTCTTC.

The chain employs TRBV20-1 and TRBJ2-1; TRBD2 agrees at 7 bases. CDR1 and CDR2 from the germline V gene are DFQATT and SNEGSKA (reference sequence). The CDR3 length is 11 residues. Trimming removed 3 bases from V and 7 bases from J; junction bases left unmatched: 0. CDR3 amino acids: CSARGGNEQFF. In nucleotides, the CDR3 is TGCAGTGCTAGGGGGGGGAATGAGCAGTTCTTC.

The J gene is TRBJ2-7, the V gene TRBV7-2; TRBD1 matches 9 bases. This CDR3 has 14 amino acids. Germline V gene lookup returns CDR1 SGHTA and CDR2 FQGNSA. V lost 3 bases and J lost 6; bases outside the gene matches: 6. The CDR3 sequence: CASSFGQGIGEQYF. The CDR3, as DNA: TGTGCCAGCAGCTTCGGACAGGGGATTGGCGAGCAGTACTTC. The whole variable domain, filled in from reference TRBV7-2 and TRBJ2-7, reads GAGVSQSPSNKVTEKGKDVELRCDPISGHTALYWYRQSLGQGLEFLIYFQGNSAPDKSGLPSDRFSAERTGGSVSTLTIQRTQQEDSAVYLCASSFGQGIGEQYFGPGTRLTVT.

The rearrangement links TRBV5-4 to TRBJ2-7; D might be TRBD1 (5 bases). CDR1 and CDR2 from the germline V gene are SGHNT and YYREEE (reference sequence). This CDR3 comprises 12 residues. V lost 5 bases to trimming and J lost 4 bases, with 10 bases between them. The DNA of the CDR3 is TGTGCCAGCAGTCTTCAGGGATACGAGCAGTACTTC. Its translation is CASSLQGYEQYF. Full variable domain (rest looked up from reference TRBV5-4 and TRBJ2-7): ETGVTQSPTHLIKTRGQQVTLRCSSQSGHNTVSWYQQALGQGPQFIFQYYREEENGRGNFPPRFSGLQFPNYSSELNVNALELDDSALYLCASSLQGYEQYFGPGTRLTVT.

This chain joins TRBV4-2 and TRBJ2-2; 9 bases agree with TRBD2. This CDR3 is built from 15 residues. Germline CDR1 and CDR2: LGHNA and YNFKEQ. The V gene end was trimmed by 3 bases and the J gene end by 4 bases; junction bases not matched to a gene: 3. The CDR3 protein is CASSQVSGGTGELFF. CDR3 sequence (DNA): TGTGCCAGCAGCCAGGTTAGCGGGGGCACCGGGGAGCTGTTTTTT.

The chain uses TRBV19 and TRBJ1-4, with 7 bases matching TRBD1. Germline values: CDR1 LNHDA, CDR2 SQIVND (reference sequence). CDR3 size: 15 residues. V was pared by 3 bases and J by 6 bases, with 7 bases of the junction left unmatched. The CDR3 region is CASSIHRDSYEKLFF. The DNA for the CDR3 is TGTGCCAGTAGTATCCACCGGGACAGCTATGAAAAACTGTTTTTT.

The chain recombines TRBV6-5 with TRBJ2-7; the match to TRBD2 covers 12 bases. The length of the CDR3 is 15 residues. The trim removed 6 bases at V and 2 bases at J, leaving 5 bases unmatched. The germline gives CDR1 MNHEY, CDR2 SVGAGI. The CDR3 reads CASRMGLAGTYEQYF. DNA for the CDR3: TGTGCCAGCAGGATGGGACTAGCGGGTACCTACGAGCAGTACTTC.

The V and J genes are TRBV11-3 and TRBJ1-1, with TRBD1 matching 9 bases. Per germline, CDR1 SGHNT and CDR2 YENEEA. The trim removed 5 bases at V and 4 bases at J, leaving 5 bases unmatched. This CDR3 region has 14 residues. The CDR3 region has the DNA TGTGCCAGCAGCCCCGGGACAGGGATCACTGAAGCTTTCTTT. Amino acids: CASSPGTGITEAFF.